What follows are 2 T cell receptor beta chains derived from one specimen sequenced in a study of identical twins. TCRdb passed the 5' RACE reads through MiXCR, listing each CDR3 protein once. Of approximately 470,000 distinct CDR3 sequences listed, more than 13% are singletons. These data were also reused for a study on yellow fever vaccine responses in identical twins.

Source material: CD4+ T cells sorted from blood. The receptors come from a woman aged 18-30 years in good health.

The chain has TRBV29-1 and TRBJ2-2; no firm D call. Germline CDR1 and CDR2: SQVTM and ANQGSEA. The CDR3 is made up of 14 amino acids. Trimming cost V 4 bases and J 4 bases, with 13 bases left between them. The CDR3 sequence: CSVGMSVGTGELFF. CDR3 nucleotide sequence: TGCAGCGTTGGGATGTCAGTCGGCACCGGGGAGCTGTTTTTT.

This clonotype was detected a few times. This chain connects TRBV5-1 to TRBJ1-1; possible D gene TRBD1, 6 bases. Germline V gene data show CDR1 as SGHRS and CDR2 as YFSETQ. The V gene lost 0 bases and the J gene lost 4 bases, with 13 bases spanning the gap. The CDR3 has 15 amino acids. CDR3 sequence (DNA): TGCGCCAGCAGCTTGGTTTCGGGGGCAAGCACTGAAGCTTTCTTT. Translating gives CASSLVSGASTEAFF.